The rows below give T cell receptor beta chains drawn from one sample of a study of blood T cell repertoires in COVID-19. The method was immunoSEQ multiplex PCR; TCRdb's version includes in-frame clones alone and lacks a portion of them. This table has 300,000 to 450,000 clones, less than 90% appearing once. Sequenced sample: PBMCs or T cells enriched from blood (not recorded which). The source of these receptors is a woman aged 30 to 39 who had recovered from COVID-19. CDR3s include the opening cysteine and the closing phenylalanine or tryptophan. Fields, in order: J gene, V gene, clone size, D gene, CDR3 protein, CDR3 DNA. D genes are given only for firm matches. For some rows the clone size is stated as once, few or many, or as a class when expanded; others skip it.

TRBJ1-6,TRBV4-2,NA,TRBD1,CASSQVGGTGNSPLHF,TGTGCCAGCAGCCAAGTAGGTGGGACAGGGAATTCACCCCTCCACTTT
TRBJ2-1,TRBV3-1/TRBV3-2,NA,TRBD2,CASSPAGGPYNEQFF,TGTGCCAGCAGTCCTGCGGGGGGGCCCTACAATGAGCAGTTCTTC
TRBJ1-2,TRBV29-1,few,NA,CSATAEGYTF,TGCAGCGCGACCGCGGAGGGCTACACCTTC
TRBJ2-5,TRBV28,NA,NA,CASSLRGVETQYF,TGTGCCAGCAGCCTCAGGGGGGTGGAGACCCAGTACTTC
TRBJ1-4,TRBV15,once,TRBD1,CATSRPGTGDEKLFF,TGTGCCACCAGCAGACCCGGGACAGGAGACGAAAAACTGTTTTTT
TRBJ1-4,TRBV7-8,NA,TRBD1,CASSPGGTGDEKLFF,TGTGCCAGCAGCCCCGGAGGGACAGGGGATGAAAAACTGTTTTTT
TRBJ1-1,TRBV10-3,few,TRBD1,CAISEPGTGGTEAFF,TGTGCCATCAGTGAGCCCGGGACAGGGGGAACTGAAGCTTTCTTT
TRBJ2-7,TRBV14,NA,TRBD1,CASSWGQGSYEQYF,TGTGCCAGCAGCTGGGGACAGGGGTCCTACGAGCAGTACTTC
TRBJ2-3,TRBV4-1,NA,TRBD2,CASSRLFQRGVTSTDTQYF,TGCGCCAGCAGCCGTCTATTCCAGCGGGGGGTTACTAGCACAGATACGCAGTATTTT
TRBJ1-1,TRBV29-1,NA,NA,CSVRRLNTEAFF,TGCAGCGTGAGGAGGTTGAACACTGAAGCTTTCTTT
TRBJ1-2,TRBV6-2/TRBV6-3,NA,TRBD1,CASSQALGTVPGYTF,TGTGCCAGCAGCCAGGCGTTGGGGACAGTCCCCGGCTACACCTTC
TRBJ2-4,TRBV2,once,NA,CASSDPGGLAKNIQYF,TGTGCCAGCAGTGACCCCGGGGGTCTAGCCAAAAACATTCAGTACTTC
TRBJ2-7,TRBV4-1,NA,NA,CASRHQVGEGFYEQYF,TGCGCCAGCAGGCACCAAGTGGGAGAGGGTTTCTACGAGCAGTACTTC
TRBJ1-4,TRBV5-1,NA,NA,CASSPDGQGNEKLFF,TGCGCCAGCAGCCCCGACGGCCAGGGTAATGAAAAACTGTTTTTT
TRBJ2-7,TRBV5-1,NA,NA,CASSMEGSSYEQYF,TGCGCCAGCAGCATGGAAGGGAGCTCCTACGAGCAGTACTTC
TRBJ2-1,TRBV30,NA,TRBD1,CAWSGVQGKVNEQFF,TGTGCCTGGAGTGGGGTACAGGGGAAAGTCAATGAGCAGTTCTTC
TRBJ1-5,TRBV3-1/TRBV3-2,few,NA,CASSQGGDQPQHF,TGTGCCAGCAGCCAAGGGGGGGATCAGCCCCAGCATTTT
TRBJ2-1,TRBV6-5,NA,TRBD2,CATREASYNEQFF,TGTGCCACCCGGGAGGCTTCCTACAATGAGCAGTTCTTC
TRBJ1-4,TRBV24-1,NA,TRBD1,CATSDPGQGWEKLFF,TGTGCCACCAGTGACCCGGGACAGGGTTGGGAAAAACTGTTTTTT
TRBJ2-3,TRBV29-1,NA,NA,CSVSRGSSTDTQYF,TGCAGCGTGAGCCGGGGATCTAGCACAGATACGCAGTATTTT
TRBJ2-5,TRBV2,NA,TRBD1,CASTGTGGLETQYF,TGTGCCAGCACCGGGACAGGGGGCTTGGAGACCCAGTACTTC
TRBJ1-4,TRBV18,NA,NA,CASSPSTAATNEKLFF,TGTGCCAGCTCACCATCCACAGCCGCAACTAATGAAAAACTGTTTTTT
TRBJ1-4,TRBV7-9,NA,TRBD1,CASSSYSGTGTEKLFF,TGTGCCAGCAGCTCTTACTCCGGGACAGGGACTGAAAAACTGTTTTTT
TRBJ2-7,TRBV12-3/TRBV12-4,NA,NA,CASSLAGSHEQYF,TGTGCCAGCAGTTTGGCAGGGTCCCACGAGCAGTACTTC
TRBJ1-2,TRBV12-3/TRBV12-4,NA,NA,CASRPDAVDGYTF,TGTGCCAGCAGGCCAGACGCGGTCGATGGCTACACCTTC
TRBJ1-4,TRBV5-8,once,TRBD1,CASSQKGTGSSFGYEKLFF,TGTGCCAGCAGCCAGAAAGGGACAGGGTCGTCATTCGGGTATGAAAAACTGTTTTTT
TRBJ2-7,TRBV28,NA,NA,CASSVGAHYEQYF,TGTGCCAGCAGTGTAGGGGCCCACTACGAGCAGTACTTC
TRBJ2-5,TRBV5-8,NA,TRBD2,CASSLAGGPRETQYF,TGTGCCAGCAGCCTAGCGGGGGGGCCGCGGGAGACCCAGTACTTC